This T cell receptor (beta chain) was recovered during a study of neurological immune-mediated disorders. The cDNA was synthesized by 5'RACE incorporating 10-nucleotide random UMIs. TCRdb independently ran MiXCR on the 5' RACE reads; one entry per CDR3 protein. The table includes about 79,000 distinct CDR3 sequences, 13% to 15% detected once. This clonotype was detected ten times or more. Its antigen remains unknown. This CDR3 comprises 15 residues. Trimming pared 5 bases from V and 5 bases from J, leaving 19 bases between. Points from the study as a whole: Patients with HTLV-1-associated myelopathy showed the most TCR clonal expansion. Those with multiple sclerosis showed the least, falling below healthy controls.

The unsorted libraries originated from 2 million PBMCs that had been stored at -80 C. The source of this sequence is a woman aged 45-65 years in good health. J is TRBJ2-7 and V is TRBV12-3 or TRBV12-4, with a possible D match to TRBD1 (6 bases). Sequencing was carried out using PBMCs. The CDR3 nucleotides are TGTGCCAGCAGTCCAGGACAGTATTTCAGTAACGAGCAGTACTTC. Encoded protein: CASSPGQYFSNEQYF.